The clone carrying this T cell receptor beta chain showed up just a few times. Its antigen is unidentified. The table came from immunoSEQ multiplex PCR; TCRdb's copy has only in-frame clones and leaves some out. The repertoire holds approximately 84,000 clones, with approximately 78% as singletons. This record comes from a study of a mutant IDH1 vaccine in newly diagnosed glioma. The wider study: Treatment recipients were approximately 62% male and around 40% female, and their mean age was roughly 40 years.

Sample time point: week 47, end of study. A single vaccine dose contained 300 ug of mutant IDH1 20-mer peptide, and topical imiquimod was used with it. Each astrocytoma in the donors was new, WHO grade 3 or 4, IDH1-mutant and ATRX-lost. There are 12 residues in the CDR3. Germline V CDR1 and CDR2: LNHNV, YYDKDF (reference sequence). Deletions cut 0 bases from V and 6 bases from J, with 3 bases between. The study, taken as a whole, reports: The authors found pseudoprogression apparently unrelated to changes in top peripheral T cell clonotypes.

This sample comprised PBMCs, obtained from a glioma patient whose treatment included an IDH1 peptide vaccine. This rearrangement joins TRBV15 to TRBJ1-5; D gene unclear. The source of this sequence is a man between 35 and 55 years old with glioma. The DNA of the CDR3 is TGTGCCACCAGCAGAGAGGCTCAGCCCCAGCATTTT. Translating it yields CATSREAQPQHF.